A single sample is the source of the 28 T cell receptor beta chains below, sequenced in a study of Graves' ophthalmopathy and Graves' hyperthyroidism. Amplified material comprised TCR beta CDR3 regions derived from RNA transcripts. The first-round RT-PCR employed HTBI primers together with the Qiagen OneStep RT-PCR kit. A multiplex PCR was then performed as the second round. TCRdb redid the calling of the multiplex PCR reads with MiXCR, one entry per CDR3 protein. The sample consists of over a million distinct CDR3 sequences, 35% to 45% of them appearing once. Specimen: peripheral blood or thyroid tissue (not recorded which). All receptors come from an adult man with Graves' hyperthyroidism.

The chain employs TRBV19 and TRBJ1-2; 9 nucleotides line up with TRBD1. With 9 bases clipped from V and 4 bases from J, the junction kept 9 bases outside the gene matches. Germline CDR1 LNHDA, CDR2 SQIVND (reference sequence). The CDR3 extends over 14 amino acids. CDR3 in amino acids: CASGGTGFVYGYTF. In DNA, the CDR3 is TGTGCCAGCGGGGGGACAGGGTTCGTCTATGGCTACACCTTC.

Ten or more counts support this clonotype. The chain joins TRBV7-8 to TRBJ1-5, with 10 positions matching TRBD1. V lost 5 bases and J lost 5; bases outside the gene matches: 12. CDR1 is SGHVS and CDR2 is FQNEAQ in the germline V gene. The CDR3 has 17 residues. In nucleotides, the CDR3 is TGTGCCAGCAGCCAAACACGCGGGACAGGGGTGTATCAGCCCCAGCATTTT. Amino acid sequence: CASSQTRGTGVYQPQHF.

The chain carries TRBV7-9 and TRBJ1-5, with D uncertain. The CDR3 loop spans 13 amino acids. The germline gives CDR1 SEHNR, CDR2 FQNEAQ (reference sequence). The V and J ends lost 1 base and 7 bases respectively, with 8 bases between them. The CDR3 is CASSLVARQPQHF. The CDR3 DNA sequence: TGTGCCAGCAGCTTAGTGGCACGACAGCCCCAGCATTTT.

This clonotype was seen repeatedly, ten times or more. The V call is TRBV6-5, the J call TRBJ2-5, with unresolved D. V was clipped by 2 bases and J by 1 base, with 14 bases between them. The V gene's germline CDR1 is MNHEY and CDR2 SVGAGI. The CDR3 extends over 16 amino acids. This CDR3 reads CASSYTGPGPQETQYF. The DNA of the CDR3 is TGTGCCAGCAGTTACACTGGGCCCGGGCCCCAAGAGACCCAGTACTTC.

This clonotype has only a few counts. The chain combines TRBV19 with TRBJ2-7; D is ambiguous. CDR3 length: 15 residues. Trimming stripped 1 base from V and 3 bases from J, with 13 bases between. Germline CDR1 LNHDA, CDR2 SQIVND (reference sequence). Here the CDR3 reads CASSIVHSDRYEQYF. For the CDR3, the DNA is TGTGCCAGTAGTATAGTTCATTCGGACCGCTACGAGCAGTACTTC.

This sequence joins TRBV19 and TRBJ1-6; 7 positions agree with TRBD1. CDR3 length: 13 amino acids. J was trimmed by 7 bases and V by 10 bases; bases with no gene match: 7. Germline lookup yields CDR1 LNHDA and CDR2 SQIVND (reference sequence). The CDR3 reads CATSGTANSPLHF. The CDR3 DNA reads as TGTGCCACTTCCGGGACAGCGAATTCACCCCTCCACTTT.

This clonotype was recorded many times. The chain links TRBV10-2 to TRBJ2-5; 8 bases agree with TRBD1. CDR1 is WSHSY, CDR2 SAAADI, per germline. The CDR3 is 14 amino acids. The junction had 8 bases not matched to a gene; V was cut back by 6 bases and J by 5 bases. The CDR3 region is CASRQGANGETQYF. In DNA form, the CDR3 reads TGCGCCAGCAGGCAGGGGGCGAATGGGGAGACCCAGTACTTC.

The table lists this clonotype with many counts. The V call is TRBV7-9, the J call TRBJ2-6; TRBD1 or TRBD2 may be the D gene (6 bases each). The CDR3 runs to 18 residues. Trimming left V 3 bases short and J 0 bases short, with 15 bases between. Germline values: CDR1 SEHNR, CDR2 FQNEAQ (reference sequence). The CDR3 DNA follows: TGTGCCAGCAGCTTGAAGGGGGGCGGACGCTCTGGGGCCAACGTCCTGACTTTC. Protein sequence: CASSLKGGGRSGANVLTF. Full variable domain (missing parts from reference TRBV7-9 and TRBJ2-6): DTGVSQNPRHKITKRGQNVTFRCDPISEHNRLYWYRQTLGQGPEFLTYFQNEAQLEKSRLLSDRFSAERPKGSFSTLEIQRTEQGDSAMYLCASSLKGGGRSGANVLTFGAGSRLTVL.

The chain is built from TRBV6-6 and TRBJ2-2; the D is unclear. Germline CDR1 reads MNHNY; CDR2 reads SVGAGI (reference sequence). Trimming removed 8 bases from V and 4 bases from J, with 20 bases in between. The CDR3 totals 16 residues. CDR3 amino acids: CASHLDLAWGTGELFF. DNA of the CDR3: TGTGCCAGCCATTTAGACCTTGCGTGGGGCACCGGGGAGCTGTTTTTT.

The sample holds many counts of this clonotype. The genes are TRBV5-1 and TRBJ2-6; weak D call: TRBD1 (5 bases). Germline V gene sequence: CDR1 SGHRS, CDR2 YFSETQ. The V end was cut by 0 bases, the J end by 4 bases, with 11 bases between. This CDR3 has 16 residues. The CDR3 sequence: CASSLDARAGANVLTF. For the CDR3, the DNA is TGCGCCAGCAGCTTGGACGCCAGGGCCGGGGCCAACGTCCTGACTTTC.

The CDR3 sequence: CASRRSGTGGTQPQHF. The CDR3 region has the DNA TGTGCCAGCAGAAGATCAGGGACAGGGGGCACTCAGCCCCAGCATTTT. The V call is TRBV2, the J call TRBJ1-5; 12 nucleotides match TRBD1. Per the germline V gene, CDR1 is SNHLY and CDR2 is FYNNEI. The ends lost 6 bases at V and 6 bases at J; junction bases unmatched: 9. The CDR3 loop spans 16 amino acids.

The chain joins TRBV6-1 to TRBJ1-4, with D possibly being TRBD1 (5 bases). Germline values: CDR1 MNHNS, CDR2 SASEGT. V lost 4 bases to trimming and J lost 0 bases, with 15 bases between them. The CDR3 sequence is 17 residues long. Here the CDR3 DNA reads TGTGCCAGCAGTGGAGTTGGGGGGACCGCAACTAATGAAAAACTGTTTTTT. Translation: CASSGVGGTATNEKLFF.

CDR3 region: CASSRDRVALGTEAFF. DNA of the CDR3: TGTGCCAGCAGTCGGGACAGGGTCGCCCTGGGCACTGAAGCTTTCTTT. V and J are TRBV7-2 and TRBJ1-1, with 9 bases that match TRBD1. The ends lost 6 bases at V and 4 bases at J; junction bases unmatched: 12. This CDR3 comprises 16 residues. CDR1 is SGHTA, CDR2 FQGNSA, per germline. The full variable domain, its missing parts supplied by reference TRBV7-2 and TRBJ1-1, is GAGVSQSPSNKVTEKGKDVELRCDPISGHTALYWYRQSLGQGLEFLIYFQGNSAPDKSGLPSDRFSAERTGGSVSTLTIQRTQQEDSAVYLCASSRDRVALGTEAFFGQGTRLTVV.

On this clonotype itself: At one of its ends the junction is not consistent with the germline gene, which may arise from a read error. The rearrangement uses TRBV10-2 and TRBJ2-7, with D hard to call. This CDR3 region has 13 residues. Germline CDR1 is WSHSY and CDR2 is SAAADI. The CDR3 loop is CASSEDLRHEQYF. CDR3 DNA: TGTGCCAGCAGTGAGGATCTGCGGCACGAGCAGTACTTC.

V gene TRBV25-1 combines with J gene TRBJ1-2, with 7 bases aligning to TRBD1. The CDR3 loop spans 14 amino acids. J was trimmed by 6 bases and V by 8 bases; bases with no gene match: 12. Germline CDR1 and CDR2: MGHDK and SYGVNS. CDR3 amino acids: CASVVRSQGDGYTF. Here the CDR3 DNA reads TGTGCCAGCGTTGTTAGATCGCAGGGGGATGGCTACACCTTC.

Ten or more counts support this clonotype. CDR3 bases: TGTGCCAGCAGCGCCGGGACGGGGAACACCGGGGAGCTGTTTTTT. It encodes CASSAGTGNTGELFF. This sequence joins TRBV7-2 and TRBJ2-2, with D possibly being TRBD1 or TRBD2 (5 bases each). V was shortened by 5 bases and J by 1 base, with 11 bases between the two germline ends. Germline assignment: CDR1 SGHTA and CDR2 FQGNSA. The CDR3 loop spans 15 amino acids.

The chain is built from TRBV6-8 and TRBJ1-2; the D is unclear. The V end lost 2 bases, the J end lost 3 bases, and 16 bases lay between the germline ends. This CDR3 spans 16 amino acids. Germline CDR1 MNHGY, CDR2 SAAAGT. The CDR3 DNA sequence: TGTGCCAGCAGTTACCCACAATCGGACGGAGACTATGGCTACACCTTC. It encodes CASSYPQSDGDYGYTF.

The table lists this clonotype with many counts. The genes are TRBV24-1 and TRBJ2-2; a possible D gene is TRBD2 (6 bases). The CDR3 consists of 16 residues. Germline V gene sequence: CDR1 KGHDR, CDR2 SFDVKD. Trimming pared 5 bases from V and 0 bases from J, leaving 12 bases between. DNA of the CDR3: TGTGCCACCAGTGCCTGGAGGGTAACGAACACCGGGGAGCTGTTTTTT. Amino acids: CATSAWRVTNTGELFF.

Remarks on this clonotype: This may be a read error: a much more frequent sequence differs by one nucleotide. This chain uses TRBV5-1 with TRBJ2-5; 13 nucleotides match TRBD2. The CDR3 runs to 17 residues. Germline loops: CDR1 SGHRS, CDR2 YFSETQ. The CDR3 is CASSYSFGTSGEETQYF. The CDR3, as DNA: TGTGCCAGCAGTTACTCATTTGGGACTAGCGGGGAAGAGACCCAGTACTTC.

This clonotype has ten or more counts. This chain uses TRBV19 with TRBJ1-2, with 11 bases identical to TRBD1. CDR1 is LNHDA and CDR2 is SQIVND in the germline V gene (reference sequence). This CDR3 is 17 amino acids long. The junction had 8 bases not matched to a gene; V was cut back by 3 bases and J by 2 bases. As DNA, the CDR3 is TGTGCCAGTAGTATGGTGGGACAGGGGGTGTCGAACTATGGCTACACCTTC. The encoded protein is CASSMVGQGVSNYGYTF. Combining the CDR3 with reference TRBV19 and TRBJ1-2 gives the whole variable domain DGGITQSPKYLFRKEGQNVTLSCEQNLNHDAMYWYRQDPGQGLRLIYYSQIVNDFQKGDIAEGYSVSREKKESFPLTVTSAQKNPTAFYLCASSMVGQGVSNYGYTFGSGTRLTVV.

CDR3 region: CASSLEPETQFF. CDR3 bases: TGTGCCAGCAGTTTAGAGCCAGAGACCCAGTTCTTC. J is TRBJ2-5 and V is TRBV12-3 or TRBV12-4, with D uncertain. The last part of the DNA fits TRBJ2-1 better; the J call may be wrong. The CDR3 has 12 amino acids.

Concerning this clonotype itself: One junction end disagrees with the germline gene, perhaps due to a read error. V and J are TRBV10-2 and TRBJ2-7, with D possibly being TRBD1 or TRBD2 (5 bases each). This CDR3 has 16 residues. From germline, CDR1 is WSHSY and CDR2 SAAADI. The chain's CDR3 is CASSYTHRDESYEQYF. The CDR3 DNA reads as TGTGCCAGCAGTTACACGCACCGGGACGAGTCCTACGAGCAGTACTTC.

Many counts were recorded for this clonotype. V usage is TRBV11-1 and J usage is TRBJ2-5; D ambiguous. Germline CDR1 SGHAT, CDR2 FQDESV (reference sequence). This CDR3 is built from 15 residues. With 1 base removed from V and 0 bases from J, the gap between germline ends came to 9 bases. Written as DNA, the CDR3 is TGTGCCAGCAGCTTAGGTCGACACAACCAAGAGACCCAGTACTTC. Translation: CASSLGRHNQETQYF.

This clonotype has a handful of counts. A clone one base away is much larger, so this may be a read error. The chain combines TRBV7-9 with TRBJ1-1, with D maybe TRBD1 (5 bases). V was trimmed by 5 bases and J by 7 bases, leaving 14 bases between them. The CDR3 totals 13 residues. Germline V gene lookup returns CDR1 SEHNR and CDR2 FQNEAQ (reference sequence). CDR3 loop: CASSQGTVGEAFF. CDR3 coding DNA: TGTGCCAGCAGCCAAGGGACTGTGGGTGAAGCTTTCTTT.

CDR3 amino acids: CASRSGTGGGLVQETQYF. CDR3 nucleotide sequence: TGTGCCAGCAGGTCTGGGACAGGCGGGGGACTGGTTCAAGAGACCCAGTACTTC. The V and J genes are TRBV7-8 and TRBJ2-5; D might be TRBD1 (8 bases). Germline values: CDR1 SGHVS, CDR2 FQNEAQ. Between the trimmed V and J ends, which lost 6 bases and 2 bases, there was a span of 25 bases. The CDR3 has 18 amino acids.

This clonotype has ten or more counts. The V call is TRBV19, the J call TRBJ2-5; no definite D call. The CDR3 totals 15 residues. V lost 4 bases, J lost 5 bases, and 17 bases lay in between. The V gene's germline CDR1 is LNHDA and CDR2 SQIVND (reference sequence). In DNA, the CDR3 is TGTGCCAGTAGTAAACGGCCGGGCATTTTGGAGACCCAGTACTTC. This codes for CASSKRPGILETQYF.

This clonotype was counted at least ten times. This chain links TRBV20-1 with TRBJ2-7, with 11 bases identical to TRBD1. With V trimmed by 0 bases and J by 3 bases, 1 base remained unmatched. Germline CDR1 DFQATT, CDR2 SNEGSKA (reference sequence). The CDR3 runs to 14 residues. CDR3 sequence: CSARDGTGGYEQYF. The CDR3 coding sequence is TGCAGTGCTAGAGATGGGACAGGGGGCTACGAGCAGTACTTC.

This clonotype showed up just a few times. V gene TRBV27 combines with J gene TRBJ1-4, with no clear D. Germline CDR1 MNHEY, CDR2 SMNVEV (reference sequence). CDR3 size: 14 residues. Trimming pared 2 bases from V and 12 bases from J, leaving 16 bases between. The CDR3 reads CASSLRLSGYELFF. In DNA form, the CDR3 reads TGTGCCAGCAGTTTAAGGCTTTCGGGGTATGAACTGTTTTTT.